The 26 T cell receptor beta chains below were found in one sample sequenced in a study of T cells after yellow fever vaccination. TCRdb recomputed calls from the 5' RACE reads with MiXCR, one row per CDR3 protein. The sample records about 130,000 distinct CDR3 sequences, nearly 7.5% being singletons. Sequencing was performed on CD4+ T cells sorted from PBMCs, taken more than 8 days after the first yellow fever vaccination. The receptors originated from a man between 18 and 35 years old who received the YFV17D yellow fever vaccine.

The CDR3 DNA follows: TGCGCCAGCAGCCAGGCGGGAGGGGCTCGGGAGCAGTTCTTC. As protein: CASSQAGGAREQFF. The chain uses TRBV4-1 and TRBJ2-1, with 9 bases aligning to TRBD2. V shed 3 bases and J 10 bases; nucleotides not matched to a gene: 7. The germline V gene encodes CDR1 MGHRA and CDR2 YSYEKL. The CDR3 runs to 14 residues.

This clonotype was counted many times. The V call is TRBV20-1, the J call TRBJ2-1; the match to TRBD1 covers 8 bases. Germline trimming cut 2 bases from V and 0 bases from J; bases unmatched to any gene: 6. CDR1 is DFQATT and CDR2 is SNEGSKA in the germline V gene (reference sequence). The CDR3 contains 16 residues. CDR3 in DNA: TGCAGTGCTAGACCCCGGACAGGGAGCTCCTACAATGAGCAGTTCTTC. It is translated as CSARPRTGSSYNEQFF.

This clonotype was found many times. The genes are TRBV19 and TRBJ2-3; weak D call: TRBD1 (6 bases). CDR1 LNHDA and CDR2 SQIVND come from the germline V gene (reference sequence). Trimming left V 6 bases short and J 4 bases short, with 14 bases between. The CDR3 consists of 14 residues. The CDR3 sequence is CASRVQGSADTQYF. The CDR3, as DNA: TGTGCCAGTAGGGTACAGGGATCTGCAGATACGCAGTATTTT.

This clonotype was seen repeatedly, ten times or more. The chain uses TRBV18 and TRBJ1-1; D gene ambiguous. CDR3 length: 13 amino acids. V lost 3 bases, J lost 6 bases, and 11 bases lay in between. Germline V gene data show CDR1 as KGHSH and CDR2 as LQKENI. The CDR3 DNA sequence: TGTGCCAGCTCACCTCTTCCTCAGGCTGAAGCTTTCTTT. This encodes CASSPLPQAEAFF.

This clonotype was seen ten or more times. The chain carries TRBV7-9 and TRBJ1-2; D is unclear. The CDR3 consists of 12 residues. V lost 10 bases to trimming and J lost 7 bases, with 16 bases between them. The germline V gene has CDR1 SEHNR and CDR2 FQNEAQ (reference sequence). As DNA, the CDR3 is TGTGCCACCGGGATTCTGGACTTTGGCTACACCTTC. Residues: CATGILDFGYTF.

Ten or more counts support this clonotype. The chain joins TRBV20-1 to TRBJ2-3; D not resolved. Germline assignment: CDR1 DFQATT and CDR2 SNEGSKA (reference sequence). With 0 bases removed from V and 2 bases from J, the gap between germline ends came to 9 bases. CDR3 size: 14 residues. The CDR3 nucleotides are TGCAGTGCTAGAGATCCCAAAGCCACAGATACGCAGTATTTT. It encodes CSARDPKATDTQYF.

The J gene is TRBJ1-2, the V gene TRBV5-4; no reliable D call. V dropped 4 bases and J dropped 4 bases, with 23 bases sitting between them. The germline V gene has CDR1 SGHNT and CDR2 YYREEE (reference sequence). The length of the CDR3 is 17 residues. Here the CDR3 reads CASSRRAPRFSGYGYTF. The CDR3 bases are TGTGCCAGCAGCCGGAGGGCCCCAAGATTCTCAGGCTATGGCTACACCTTC.

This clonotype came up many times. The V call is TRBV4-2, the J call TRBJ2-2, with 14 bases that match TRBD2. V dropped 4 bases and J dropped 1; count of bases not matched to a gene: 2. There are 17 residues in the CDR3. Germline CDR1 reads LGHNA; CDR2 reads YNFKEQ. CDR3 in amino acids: CASSPGLAGGNTGELFF. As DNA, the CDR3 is TGTGCCAGCAGCCCCGGACTAGCGGGGGGGAACACCGGGGAGCTGTTTTTT.

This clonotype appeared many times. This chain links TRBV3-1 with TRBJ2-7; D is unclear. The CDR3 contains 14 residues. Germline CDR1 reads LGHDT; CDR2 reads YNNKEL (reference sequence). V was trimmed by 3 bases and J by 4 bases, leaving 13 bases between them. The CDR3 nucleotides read TGTGCCAGCAGCCAGAGGACGGCACTTTACGAGCAGTACTTC. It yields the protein CASSQRTALYEQYF.

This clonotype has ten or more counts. CDR3 DNA: TGTGCCAGCTCACCAATCGGGACAGGGATGACCAGCCGTCAGTTCTTC. Translating it yields CASSPIGTGMTSRQFF. V usage is TRBV18 and J usage is TRBJ2-1, with 9 bases lining up with TRBD1. This CDR3 is built from 16 residues. The germline gives CDR1 KGHSH, CDR2 LQKENI. V lost 2 bases, J lost 13 bases, and 15 bases stayed unmatched.

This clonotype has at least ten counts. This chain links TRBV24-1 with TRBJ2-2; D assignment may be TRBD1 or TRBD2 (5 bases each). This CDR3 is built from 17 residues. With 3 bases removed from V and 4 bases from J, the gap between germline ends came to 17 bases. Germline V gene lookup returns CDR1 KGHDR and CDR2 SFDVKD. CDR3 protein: CATSDTFYAGSTGELFF. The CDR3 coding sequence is TGTGCCACCAGTGATACATTTTACGCAGGGAGCACCGGGGAGCTGTTTTTT.

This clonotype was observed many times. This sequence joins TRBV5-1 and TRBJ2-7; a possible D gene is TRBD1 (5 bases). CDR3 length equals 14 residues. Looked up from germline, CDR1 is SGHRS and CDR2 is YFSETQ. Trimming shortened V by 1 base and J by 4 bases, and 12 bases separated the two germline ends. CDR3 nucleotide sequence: TGCGCCAGCAGCTTGTTGGGGCTAGTTTACGAGCAGTACTTC. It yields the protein CASSLLGLVYEQYF.

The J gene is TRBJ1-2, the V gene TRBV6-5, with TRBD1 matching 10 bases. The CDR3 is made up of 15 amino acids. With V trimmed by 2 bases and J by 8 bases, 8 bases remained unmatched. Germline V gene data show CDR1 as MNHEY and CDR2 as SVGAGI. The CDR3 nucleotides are TGTGCCAGCAGTTACCCCGGGACAGGGGAGAGAGGCTACACCTTC. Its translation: CASSYPGTGERGYTF.

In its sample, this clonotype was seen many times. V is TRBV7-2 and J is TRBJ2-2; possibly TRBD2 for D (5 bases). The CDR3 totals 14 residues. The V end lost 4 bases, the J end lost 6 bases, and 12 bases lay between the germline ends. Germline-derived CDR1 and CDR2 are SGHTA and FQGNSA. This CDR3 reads CASSSREFSGELFF. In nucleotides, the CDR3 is TGTGCCAGCAGCTCCCGGGAATTTTCCGGGGAGCTGTTTTTT.

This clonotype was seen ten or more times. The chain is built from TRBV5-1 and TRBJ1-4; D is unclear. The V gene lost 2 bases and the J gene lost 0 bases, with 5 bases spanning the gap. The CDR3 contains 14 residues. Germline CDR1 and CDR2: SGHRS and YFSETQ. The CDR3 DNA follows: TGCGCCAGCAGCTTAGCAGCAACTAATGAAAAACTGTTTTTT. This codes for CASSLAATNEKLFF. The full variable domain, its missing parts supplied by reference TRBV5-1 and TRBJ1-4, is KAGVTQTPRYLIKTRGQQVTLSCSPISGHRSVSWYQQTPGQGLQFLFEYFSETQRNKGNFPGRFSGRQFSNSRSEMNVSTLELGDSALYLCASSLAATNEKLFFGSGTQLSVL.

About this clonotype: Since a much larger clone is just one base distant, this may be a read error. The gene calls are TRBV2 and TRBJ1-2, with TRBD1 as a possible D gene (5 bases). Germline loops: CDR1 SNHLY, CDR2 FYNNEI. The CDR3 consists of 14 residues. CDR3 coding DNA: TGTGCCAGCTGTGAAGGGGAACTTTACTATGGCTACACCTTC. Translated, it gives CASCEGELYYGYTF.

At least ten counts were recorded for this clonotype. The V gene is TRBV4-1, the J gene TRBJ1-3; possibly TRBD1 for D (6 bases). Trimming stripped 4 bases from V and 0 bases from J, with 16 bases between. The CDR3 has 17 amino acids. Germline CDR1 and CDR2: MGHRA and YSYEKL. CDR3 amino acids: CASSREKQGFSGNTIYF. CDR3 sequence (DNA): TGCGCCAGCAGCCGGGAAAAACAGGGCTTCTCTGGAAACACCATATATTTT.

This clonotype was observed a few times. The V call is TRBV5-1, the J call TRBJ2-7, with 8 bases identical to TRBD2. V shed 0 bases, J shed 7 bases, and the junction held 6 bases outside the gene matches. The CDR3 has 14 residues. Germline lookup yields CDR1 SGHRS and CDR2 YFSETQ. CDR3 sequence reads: CASSLALAAREQYF. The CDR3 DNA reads TGCGCCAGCAGCTTGGCACTAGCGGCGAGAGAGCAGTACTTC.

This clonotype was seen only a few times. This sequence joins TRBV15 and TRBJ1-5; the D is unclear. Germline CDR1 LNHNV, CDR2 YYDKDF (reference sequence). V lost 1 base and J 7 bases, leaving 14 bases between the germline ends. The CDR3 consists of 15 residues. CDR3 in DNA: TGTGCCACCAGCAGAGGTTCCACTGGGAGCCAGCCCCAGCATTTT. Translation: CATSRGSTGSQPQHF.

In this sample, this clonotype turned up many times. The CDR3 DNA sequence: TGTGCCAGCACCAAAACTAGAAACCTGAACAATGAGCAGTTCTTC. Protein product: CASTKTRNLNNEQFF. This chain joins TRBV6-2 or TRBV6-3 and TRBJ2-1; perhaps TRBD2 as D (5 bases). The CDR3 runs to 15 residues. Germline V gene sequence: CDR1 MNHEY, CDR2 SVGEGT. V shed 7 bases and J shed 5 bases, with 18 bases lying between them.

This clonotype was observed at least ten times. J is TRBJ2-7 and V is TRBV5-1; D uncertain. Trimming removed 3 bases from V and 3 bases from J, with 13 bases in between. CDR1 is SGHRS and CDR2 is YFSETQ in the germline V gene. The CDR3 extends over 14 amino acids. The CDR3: CASSSDGRDYEQYF. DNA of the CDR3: TGCGCCAGCAGCTCCGATGGAAGGGACTACGAGCAGTACTTC.

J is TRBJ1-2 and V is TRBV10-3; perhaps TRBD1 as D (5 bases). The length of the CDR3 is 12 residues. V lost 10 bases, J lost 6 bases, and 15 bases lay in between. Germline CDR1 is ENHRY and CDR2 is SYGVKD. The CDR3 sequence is CATTHGGDGYTF. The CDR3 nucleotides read TGTGCCACCACACATGGGGGGGATGGCTACACCTTC.

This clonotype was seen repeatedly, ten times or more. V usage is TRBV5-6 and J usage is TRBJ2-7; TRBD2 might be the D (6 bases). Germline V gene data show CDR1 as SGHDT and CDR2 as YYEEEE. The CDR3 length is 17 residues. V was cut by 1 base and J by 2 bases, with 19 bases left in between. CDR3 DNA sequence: TGTGCCAGCAGCTTGAGGCGGAGGGGCGGCTCACCCTACGAGCAGTACTTC. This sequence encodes CASSLRRRGGSPYEQYF.

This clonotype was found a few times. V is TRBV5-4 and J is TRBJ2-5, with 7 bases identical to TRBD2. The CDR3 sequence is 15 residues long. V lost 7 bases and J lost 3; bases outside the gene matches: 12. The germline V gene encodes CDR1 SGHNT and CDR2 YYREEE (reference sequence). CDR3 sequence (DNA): TGTGCCAGCGGCGGAAGCGGGGCGCGAAAAGAGACCCAGTACTTC. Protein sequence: CASGGSGARKETQYF.

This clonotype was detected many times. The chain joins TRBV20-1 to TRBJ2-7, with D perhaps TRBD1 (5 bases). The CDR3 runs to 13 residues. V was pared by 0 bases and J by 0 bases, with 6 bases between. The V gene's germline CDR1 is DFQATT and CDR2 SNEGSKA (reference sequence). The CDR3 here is CSAREGPSYEQYV. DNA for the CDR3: TGCAGTGCTAGAGAGGGGCCCTCCTACGAGCAGTACGTC.

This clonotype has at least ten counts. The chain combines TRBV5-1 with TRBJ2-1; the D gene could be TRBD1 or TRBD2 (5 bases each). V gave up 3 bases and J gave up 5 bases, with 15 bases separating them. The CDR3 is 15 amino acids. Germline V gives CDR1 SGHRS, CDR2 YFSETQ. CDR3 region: CASSSRAGTDNEQFF. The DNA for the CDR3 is TGCGCCAGCAGCTCCCGGGCTGGGACCGACAATGAGCAGTTCTTC. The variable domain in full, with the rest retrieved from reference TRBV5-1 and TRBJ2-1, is KAGVTQTPRYLIKTRGQQVTLSCSPISGHRSVSWYQQTPGQGLQFLFEYFSETQRNKGNFPGRFSGRQFSNSRSEMNVSTLELGDSALYLCASSSRAGTDNEQFFGPGTRLTVL.